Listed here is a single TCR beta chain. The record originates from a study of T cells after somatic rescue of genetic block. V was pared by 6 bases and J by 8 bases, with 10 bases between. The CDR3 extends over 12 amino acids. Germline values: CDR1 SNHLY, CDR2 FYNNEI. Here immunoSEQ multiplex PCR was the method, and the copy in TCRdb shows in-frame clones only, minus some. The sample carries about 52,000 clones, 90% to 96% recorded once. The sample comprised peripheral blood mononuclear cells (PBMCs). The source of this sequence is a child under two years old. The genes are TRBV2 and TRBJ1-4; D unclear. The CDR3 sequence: CASREVGEKLFF. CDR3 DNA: TGTGCCAGCAGGGAGGTGGGAGAAAAACTGTTTTTT.